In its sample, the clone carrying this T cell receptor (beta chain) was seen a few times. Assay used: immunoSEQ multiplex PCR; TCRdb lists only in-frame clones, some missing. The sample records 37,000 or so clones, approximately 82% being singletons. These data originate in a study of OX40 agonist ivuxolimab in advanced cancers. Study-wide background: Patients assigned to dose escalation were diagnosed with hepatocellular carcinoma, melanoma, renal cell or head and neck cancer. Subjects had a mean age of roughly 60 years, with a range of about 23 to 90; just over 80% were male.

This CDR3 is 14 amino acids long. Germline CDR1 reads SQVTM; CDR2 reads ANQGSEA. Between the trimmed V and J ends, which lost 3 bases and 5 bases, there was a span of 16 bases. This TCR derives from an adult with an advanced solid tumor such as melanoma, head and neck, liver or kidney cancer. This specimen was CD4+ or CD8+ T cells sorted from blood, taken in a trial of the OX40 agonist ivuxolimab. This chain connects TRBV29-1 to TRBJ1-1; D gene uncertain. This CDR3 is CSVDRGELLTEAFF. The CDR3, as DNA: TGCAGCGTTGATCGGGGAGAGCTTTTAACTGAAGCTTTCTTT.